This paragraph reports one TCR beta chain. Its antigen is still unknown. V was pared by 3 bases and J by 6 bases, with 9 bases between. CDR1 is KGHSH and CDR2 is LQKENI in the germline V gene. CDR3 length: 13 amino acids. The data were taken from a study of cytomegalovirus exposure and HLA in healthy donors. Likely unrecorded immune exposures existed in these nominally healthy donors. Both 60 Vbeta primers and 13 Jbeta primers went into the PCR. Measured with immunoSEQ multiplex PCR; TCRdb has only the in-frame clones, and not every one. The sample carries about 130,000 clones, roughly 80% recorded once. Overall study results and limits: Segments of the TCR beta V type were, in most cases, productive about 90% or about 30% of the time in an earlier analysis. Associated with cytomegalovirus, according to the listing, were some 180 TCR beta chains. High specificity and sensitivity for cytomegalovirus status were reported for the classifier.

J is TRBJ1-3 and V is TRBV18, with D hard to call. Source material: PBMCs. This receptor was obtained from a woman between 35 and 50 years old in good health and CMV-seropositive. CDR3 in amino acids: CASSPRQQNTIYF. In nucleotides, the CDR3 is TGTGCCAGCTCACCCAGGCAGCAAAACACCATATATTTT.